Shown below are 4 T cell receptor beta chains from a single sample sequenced in a study of blood T cells in healthy people across ages. Primed by a sample-barcoded 5' primer and a J-beta primer mix, a second PCR proceeded for roughly 7 to 12 cycles. In TCRdb, the 5' RACE reads were re-called with MiXCR into one record per CDR3 protein. This sample has some 1.5 million distinct CDR3 sequences, with roughly two fifths found just once. Input material: blood. These TCRs come from a young woman in good health.

About this clonotype itself: One end of the junction does not line up with germline, which may come from a read error. V gene TRBV28 combines with J gene TRBJ1-5, with 7 bases identical to TRBD1. Germline V CDR1 and CDR2: MDHEN, SYDVKM. This CDR3 spans 17 amino acids. The CDR3 region is CTSSLRDRDHSNQPQHF. DNA of the CDR3: TGTACCAGCAGCCTCCGGGACAGAGACCATAGCAATCAGCCCCAGCATTTT.

The chain recombines TRBV3-1 with TRBJ2-5; 9 bases align to TRBD1. The V segment lost 3 bases and the J segment 2 bases; nucleotides outside the gene matches: 1. The CDR3 is 14 amino acids. Germline V gene lookup returns CDR1 LGHDT and CDR2 YNNKEL (reference sequence). The CDR3 bases are TGTGCCAGCAGCCACGGACAGGGGCAAGAGACCCAGTACTTC. It yields the protein CASSHGQGQETQYF.

This clonotype was seen a handful of times. This chain uses TRBV30 with TRBJ1-4; D is ambiguous. V lost 7 bases to trimming and J lost 7 bases, with 13 bases between them. CDR3 length equals 12 residues. Looked up from germline, CDR1 is GTSNPN and CDR2 is SVGIG (reference sequence). The DNA of the CDR3 is TGTGCCTACAGACCGGGAAGTGAAAAACTGTTTTTT. Its translation: CAYRPGSEKLFF. Full variable domain (outside the CDR3, taken from reference TRBV30 and TRBJ1-4): SQTIHQWPATLVQPVGSPLSLECTVEGTSNPNLYWYRQAAGRGLQLLFYSVGIGQISSEVPQNLSASRPQDRQFILSSKKLLLSDSGFYLCAYRPGSEKLFFGSGTQLSVL.

This clonotype has a count of ten or more. The chain uses TRBV29-1 and TRBJ2-3; 8 nucleotides match TRBD2. Germline CDR1 and CDR2: SQVTM and ANQGSEA. V was clipped by 5 bases and J by 2 bases; unmatched bases: 9. This CDR3 spans 15 amino acids. This CDR3 is CSVRERERSTDTQYF. As DNA, the CDR3 is TGCAGCGTTAGGGAGCGGGAGAGGTCCACAGATACGCAGTATTTT.